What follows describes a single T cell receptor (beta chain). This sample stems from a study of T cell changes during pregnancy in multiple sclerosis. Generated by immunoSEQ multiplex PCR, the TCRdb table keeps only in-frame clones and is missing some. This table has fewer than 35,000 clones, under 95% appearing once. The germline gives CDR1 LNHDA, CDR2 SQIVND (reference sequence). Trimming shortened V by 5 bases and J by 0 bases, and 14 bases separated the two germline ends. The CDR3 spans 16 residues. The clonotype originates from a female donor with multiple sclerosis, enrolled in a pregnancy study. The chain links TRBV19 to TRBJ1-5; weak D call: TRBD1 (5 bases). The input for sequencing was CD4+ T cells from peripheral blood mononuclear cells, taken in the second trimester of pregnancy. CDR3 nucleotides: TGTGCCAGTAGTCACCCGCGACAGACTAGCAATCAGCCCCAGCATTTT. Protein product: CASSHPRQTSNQPQHF.